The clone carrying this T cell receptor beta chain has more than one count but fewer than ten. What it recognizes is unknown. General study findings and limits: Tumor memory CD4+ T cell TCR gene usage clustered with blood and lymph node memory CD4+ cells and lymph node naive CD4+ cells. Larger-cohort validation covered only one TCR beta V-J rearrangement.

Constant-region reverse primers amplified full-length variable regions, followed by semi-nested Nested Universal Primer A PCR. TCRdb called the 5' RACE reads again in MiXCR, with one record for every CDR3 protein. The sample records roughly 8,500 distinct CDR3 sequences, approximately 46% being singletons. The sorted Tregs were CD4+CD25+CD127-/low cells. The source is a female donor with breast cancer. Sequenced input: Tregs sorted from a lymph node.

This CDR3 reads CASGAGVNTEAFF. Here the CDR3 DNA reads TGTGCCAGTGGCGCGGGAGTTAACACTGAAGCTTTCTTT. This rearrangement joins TRBV7-3 to TRBJ1-1, with no clear D. Germline assignment: CDR1 SGHTA and CDR2 FQGTGA. Trimming took off 9 bases at V and 2 bases at J, with 13 bases between the two ends. The CDR3 has 13 residues.